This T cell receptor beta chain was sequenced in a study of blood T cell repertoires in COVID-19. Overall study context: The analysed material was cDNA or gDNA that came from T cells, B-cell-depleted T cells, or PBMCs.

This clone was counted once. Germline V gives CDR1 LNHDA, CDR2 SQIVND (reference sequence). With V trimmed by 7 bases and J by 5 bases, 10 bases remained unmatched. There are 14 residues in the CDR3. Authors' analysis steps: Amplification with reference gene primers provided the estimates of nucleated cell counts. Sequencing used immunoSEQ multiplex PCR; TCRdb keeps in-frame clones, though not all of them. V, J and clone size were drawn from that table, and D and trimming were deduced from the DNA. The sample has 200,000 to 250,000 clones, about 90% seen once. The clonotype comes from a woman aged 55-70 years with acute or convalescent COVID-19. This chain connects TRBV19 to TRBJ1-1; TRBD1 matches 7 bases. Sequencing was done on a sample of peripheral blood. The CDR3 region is CASMQGGLSTEAFF. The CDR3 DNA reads TGTGCCAGTATGCAGGGGGGATTGTCGACTGAAGCTTTCTTT. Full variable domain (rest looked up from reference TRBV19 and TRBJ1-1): DGGITQSPKYLFRKEGQNVTLSCEQNLNHDAMYWYRQDPGQGLRLIYYSQIVNDFQKGDIAEGYSVSREKKESFPLTVTSAQKNPTAFYLCASMQGGLSTEAFFGQGTRLTVV.